A selection of T cell receptor beta chains follows, all from one sample in a study of blood T cell repertoires in COVID-19. The data were produced by immunoSEQ multiplex PCR, yet TCRdb's version contains in-frame clones alone and is incomplete. The sample includes some 320,000 clones, about nine tenths of them seen just once. Source material: peripheral blood. These receptors were obtained from a woman in her twenties or thirties who had recovered from COVID-19. The CDR3 runs from the conserved cysteine through the conserved F or W. The D gene is left open where the match is weak. Only part of the rows carry a size: once, few, many, or a class if the clone is expanded.

clone_size: NA
d_call: NA
j_call: TRBJ2-4
v_call: TRBV28
cdr3_aa: CATLGSGLAKNIQYF
cdr3_nt: TGTGCCACCCTAGGGAGCGGTCTAGCCAAAAACATTCAGTACTTC

clone_size: NA
d_call: NA
j_call: TRBJ2-7
v_call: TRBV7-2
cdr3_aa: CASSLAGRYEQYF
cdr3_nt: TGTGCCAGCAGCTTAGCGGGCCGCTACGAGCAGTACTTC

clone_size: NA
d_call: NA
j_call: TRBJ1-3
v_call: TRBV2
cdr3_aa: CASREQGSGNTIYF
cdr3_nt: TGTGCCAGCAGGGAGCAGGGTAGTGGAAACACCATATATTTT

clone_size: NA
d_call: NA
j_call: TRBJ2-1
v_call: TRBV13
cdr3_aa: CASSSESDEQFF
cdr3_nt: TGTGCCAGCAGCTCAGAAAGTGATGAGCAGTTCTTC

clone_size: NA
d_call: TRBD1
j_call: TRBJ2-7
v_call: TRBV2
cdr3_aa: CASERDRSSYEQYF
cdr3_nt: TGTGCCAGCGAAAGGGACAGGAGTTCCTACGAGCAGTACTTC

clone_size: once
d_call: TRBD1
j_call: TRBJ1-2
v_call: TRBV7-2
cdr3_aa: CASSFRDREPYGYTF
cdr3_nt: TGTGCCAGCAGCTTCCGGGACAGGGAACCCTATGGCTACACCTTC

clone_size: NA
d_call: TRBD2
j_call: TRBJ2-5
v_call: TRBV20-1
cdr3_aa: CSASGTSGSQETQYF
cdr3_nt: TGCAGTGCTAGTGGGACTAGCGGCTCCCAAGAGACCCAGTACTTC

clone_size: NA
d_call: NA
j_call: TRBJ2-1
v_call: TRBV28
cdr3_aa: CASSPGGAGNEQFF
cdr3_nt: TGTGCCAGCAGTCCTGGGGGGGCTGGAAATGAGCAGTTCTTC

clone_size: few
d_call: NA
j_call: TRBJ2-3
v_call: TRBV7-3
cdr3_aa: CASSLIGSGEDTQYF
cdr3_nt: TGTGCCAGCAGCTTAATAGGTAGCGGAGAAGATACGCAGTATTTT

clone_size: NA
d_call: NA
j_call: TRBJ1-2
v_call: TRBV5-1
cdr3_aa: CASSSGGSVGGFGYTF
cdr3_nt: TGCGCCAGCAGCAGCGGCGGATCGGTGGGGGGTTTCGGCTACACCTTC

clone_size: NA
d_call: NA
j_call: TRBJ1-2
v_call: TRBV10-3
cdr3_aa: CAISELYGYTF
cdr3_nt: TGTGCCATCAGTGAGCTTTATGGCTACACCTTC

clone_size: NA
d_call: TRBD1
j_call: TRBJ1-4
v_call: TRBV7-2
cdr3_aa: CASSPDREKLFF
cdr3_nt: TGTGCCAGCAGTCCGGACAGGGAAAAACTGTTTTTT

clone_size: NA
d_call: TRBD1
j_call: TRBJ2-5
v_call: TRBV5-5
cdr3_aa: CASSLRTGGQETQYF
cdr3_nt: TGTGCCAGCAGCCTAAGGACAGGGGGTCAAGAGACCCAGTACTTC

clone_size: NA
d_call: NA
j_call: TRBJ2-7
v_call: TRBV18
cdr3_aa: CASSPSLGSYEQYF
cdr3_nt: TGTGCCAGCTCACCGTCTCTCGGCTCCTACGAGCAGTACTTC

clone_size: NA
d_call: TRBD2
j_call: TRBJ2-1
v_call: TRBV4-2
cdr3_aa: CASSQDSGTSAYNEQFF
cdr3_nt: TGTGCCAGCAGCCAAGATTCGGGGACTAGCGCCTACAATGAGCAGTTCTTC

clone_size: NA
d_call: TRBD1
j_call: TRBJ2-1
v_call: TRBV11-2
cdr3_aa: CASSLPWQGDEQFF
cdr3_nt: TGTGCCAGCAGCCTCCCATGGCAGGGGGATGAGCAGTTCTTC

clone_size: NA
d_call: NA
j_call: TRBJ1-2
v_call: TRBV4-3
cdr3_aa: CASSQVPPEGYTF
cdr3_nt: TGCGCCAGCAGCCAAGTCCCGCCGGAGGGCTACACCTTC

clone_size: NA
d_call: NA
j_call: TRBJ2-2
v_call: TRBV4-1
cdr3_aa: CASSQDPGDTGELFF
cdr3_nt: TGCGCCAGCAGCCAAGACCCGGGAGACACCGGGGAGCTGTTTTTT

clone_size: NA
d_call: TRBD2
j_call: TRBJ2-3
v_call: TRBV27
cdr3_aa: CASSSRLAGTPGTQYF
cdr3_nt: TGTGCCAGCAGTTCCCGTCTAGCGGGGACCCCAGGTACGCAGTATTTT

clone_size: NA
d_call: TRBD1
j_call: TRBJ1-4
v_call: TRBV11-2
cdr3_aa: CASSPLILGGNEKLFF
cdr3_nt: TGTGCCAGCAGCCCTCTAATACTAGGGGGCAATGAAAAACTGTTTTTT

clone_size: NA
d_call: TRBD1
j_call: TRBJ2-2
v_call: TRBV19
cdr3_aa: CASSIRTGGNTGELFF
cdr3_nt: TGTGCCAGTAGTATACGGACAGGGGGGAACACCGGGGAGCTGTTTTTT

clone_size: NA
d_call: NA
j_call: TRBJ2-7
v_call: TRBV5-1
cdr3_aa: CASSLGRVAYEQYF
cdr3_nt: TGCGCCAGCAGCTTGGGGAGGGTTGCCTACGAGCAGTACTTC

clone_size: NA
d_call: TRBD1
j_call: TRBJ1-5
v_call: TRBV19
cdr3_aa: CASSINNYRGLGNQPQHF
cdr3_nt: TGTGCCAGTAGTATCAACAATTACAGGGGTCTTGGTAATCAGCCCCAGCATTTT

clone_size: NA
d_call: NA
j_call: TRBJ1-3
v_call: TRBV19
cdr3_aa: CASSRSGGATGNTIYF
cdr3_nt: TGTGCCAGTAGTAGGTCGGGGGGGGCTACTGGAAACACCATATATTTT

clone_size: NA
d_call: TRBD1
j_call: TRBJ2-7
v_call: TRBV6-2/TRBV6-3
cdr3_aa: CASSINRDSGYEQYF
cdr3_nt: TGTGCCAGCAGCATCAACCGGGACAGTGGCTACGAGCAGTACTTC

clone_size: NA
d_call: TRBD2
j_call: TRBJ2-7
v_call: TRBV6-5
cdr3_aa: CASRDLAGGSYEQYF
cdr3_nt: TGTGCCAGCAGAGACTTAGCGGGGGGTTCCTACGAGCAGTACTTC

clone_size: NA
d_call: TRBD1
j_call: TRBJ1-1
v_call: TRBV7-9
cdr3_aa: CASSLDGGDREAFF
cdr3_nt: TGTGCCAGCAGCTTAGACGGGGGGGACAGAGAAGCTTTCTTT

clone_size: few
d_call: NA
j_call: TRBJ1-2
v_call: TRBV19
cdr3_aa: CASSASPGAANGYTF
cdr3_nt: TGTGCCAGTAGTGCCTCACCAGGGGCTGCGAATGGCTACACCTTC

clone_size: NA
d_call: TRBD1
j_call: TRBJ1-4
v_call: TRBV7-9
cdr3_aa: CASSLAGGREKLFF
cdr3_nt: TGTGCCAGCAGCTTAGCAGGGGGCAGGGAAAAACTGTTTTTT

clone_size: NA
d_call: TRBD1
j_call: TRBJ1-3
v_call: TRBV5-4
cdr3_aa: CASSPDRGRNTIYF
cdr3_nt: TGTGCCAGCAGCCCGGACAGGGGGAGGAACACCATATATTTT

clone_size: NA
d_call: NA
j_call: TRBJ1-1
v_call: TRBV7-2
cdr3_aa: CASSRDAGGLAEAFF
cdr3_nt: TGTGCCAGCAGCCGCGATGCCGGGGGGCTCGCTGAAGCTTTCTTT

clone_size: NA
d_call: NA
j_call: TRBJ2-1
v_call: TRBV6-1
cdr3_aa: CASSEMMRYLSEQFF
cdr3_nt: TGTGCCAGCAGTGAAATGATGAGGTATCTGAGTGAGCAGTTCTTC

clone_size: NA
d_call: NA
j_call: TRBJ2-7
v_call: TRBV19
cdr3_aa: CASSGGTGNSYEQYF
cdr3_nt: TGTGCCAGTAGTGGGGGCACAGGGAATTCCTACGAGCAGTACTTC

clone_size: NA
d_call: NA
j_call: TRBJ1-6
v_call: TRBV7-8
cdr3_aa: CASSRSGTGNSPLHF
cdr3_nt: TGTGCCAGCAGCAGATCCGGGACTGGGAATTCACCCCTCCACTTT

clone_size: NA
d_call: NA
j_call: TRBJ1-2
v_call: TRBV15
cdr3_aa: CATSRDKQYGYTF
cdr3_nt: TGTGCCACCAGCAGAGACAAACAGTATGGCTACACCTTC

clone_size: few
d_call: NA
j_call: TRBJ2-2
v_call: TRBV20-1
cdr3_aa: CSAGQPGELFF
cdr3_nt: TGCAGTGCCGGACAGCCCGGGGAGCTGTTTTTT

clone_size: NA
d_call: NA
j_call: TRBJ1-3
v_call: TRBV6-5
cdr3_aa: CASSITPISGNTIYF
cdr3_nt: TGTGCCAGCAGTATCACACCGATCTCTGGAAACACCATATATTTT

clone_size: few
d_call: NA
j_call: TRBJ2-7
v_call: TRBV30
cdr3_aa: CAWSVGGSAEQYF
cdr3_nt: TGTGCCTGGAGTGTAGGCGGCAGCGCCGAGCAGTACTTC

clone_size: once
d_call: TRBD1
j_call: TRBJ1-5
v_call: TRBV28
cdr3_aa: CASSFDRVYSNQPQHF
cdr3_nt: TGTGCCAGCAGTTTTGACAGGGTATATAGCAATCAGCCCCAGCATTTT

clone_size: NA
d_call: TRBD1
j_call: TRBJ2-7
v_call: TRBV4-1
cdr3_aa: CASSPGTGGRFSYEQYF
cdr3_nt: TGCGCCAGCAGCCCGGGGACAGGGGGCCGATTCTCCTACGAGCAGTACTTC

clone_size: NA
d_call: NA
j_call: TRBJ1-4
v_call: TRBV6-1
cdr3_aa: CASSEIGGEKLFF
cdr3_nt: TGTGCCAGCAGTGAGATAGGAGGTGAAAAACTGTTTTTT

clone_size: NA
d_call: NA
j_call: TRBJ1-5
v_call: TRBV19
cdr3_aa: CASTAEDSPNQPQHF
cdr3_nt: TGTGCCAGTACTGCCGAGGACAGCCCCAATCAGCCCCAGCATTTT

clone_size: once
d_call: NA
j_call: TRBJ2-1
v_call: TRBV6-2/TRBV6-3
cdr3_aa: CASTPPGTYSYNEQFF
cdr3_nt: TGTGCCAGCACCCCACCCGGGACTTACTCCTACAATGAGCAGTTCTTC

clone_size: NA
d_call: NA
j_call: TRBJ1-2
v_call: TRBV28
cdr3_aa: CASSRGYGYTF
cdr3_nt: TGTGCCAGCAGTAGGGGCTATGGCTACACCTTC

clone_size: once
d_call: NA
j_call: TRBJ1-2
v_call: TRBV5-1
cdr3_aa: CASSLADSLYGYTF
cdr3_nt: TGCGCCAGCAGCTTGGCCGACAGCCTCTATGGCTACACCTTC

clone_size: few
d_call: NA
j_call: TRBJ2-3
v_call: TRBV5-1
cdr3_aa: CASSLWDTSTDTQYF
cdr3_nt: TGCGCCAGCAGCTTGTGGGACACCAGCACAGATACGCAGTATTTT

clone_size: once
d_call: NA
j_call: TRBJ1-2
v_call: TRBV5-1
cdr3_aa: CASGAATNYGYTF
cdr3_nt: TGCGCCAGCGGGGCGGCTACAAACTATGGCTACACCTTC

clone_size: NA
d_call: NA
j_call: TRBJ2-7
v_call: TRBV7-3
cdr3_aa: CASSSYHMIHEQYF
cdr3_nt: TGTGCCAGCAGCTCCTATCATATGATCCACGAGCAGTACTTC

clone_size: NA
d_call: TRBD1
j_call: TRBJ2-7
v_call: TRBV6-1
cdr3_aa: CASSDGDWTGTYEQYF
cdr3_nt: TGTGCCAGCAGTGACGGGGACTGGACAGGGACCTACGAGCAGTACTTC

clone_size: NA
d_call: NA
j_call: TRBJ1-6
v_call: TRBV28
cdr3_aa: CASSPPTSSPLHF
cdr3_nt: TGTGCCAGCAGTCCCCCGACTAGTTCACCCCTCCACTTT

clone_size: NA
d_call: NA
j_call: TRBJ2-5
v_call: TRBV4-1
cdr3_aa: CASSQSEGSKETQYF
cdr3_nt: TGCGCCAGCAGCCAATCGGAGGGGTCCAAAGAGACCCAGTACTTC

clone_size: NA
d_call: TRBD1
j_call: TRBJ1-2
v_call: TRBV9
cdr3_aa: CASSGIPGQLNYGYTF
cdr3_nt: TGTGCCAGCAGCGGTATTCCGGGACAGCTTAACTATGGCTACACCTTC